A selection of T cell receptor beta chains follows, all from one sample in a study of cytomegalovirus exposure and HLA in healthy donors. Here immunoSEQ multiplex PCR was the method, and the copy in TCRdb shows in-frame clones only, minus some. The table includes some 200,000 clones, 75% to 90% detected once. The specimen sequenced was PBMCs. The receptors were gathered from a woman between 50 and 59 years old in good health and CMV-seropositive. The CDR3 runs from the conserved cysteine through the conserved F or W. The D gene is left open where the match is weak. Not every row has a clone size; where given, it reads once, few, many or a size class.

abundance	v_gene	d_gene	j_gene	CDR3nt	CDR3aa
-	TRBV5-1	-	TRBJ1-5	TGCGCCAGCAGCTTGGGCGGGGGAGATCAGCCCCAGCATTTT	CASSLGGGDQPQHF
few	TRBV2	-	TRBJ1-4	TGTGCCAGCAGTGAGGGCAGAAGGAATGAAAAACTGTTTTTT	CASSEGRRNEKLFF
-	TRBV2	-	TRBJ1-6	TGTGCCAGCAGTGAGGACAGCGGTCATTCACCCCTCCACTTT	CASSEDSGHSPLHF
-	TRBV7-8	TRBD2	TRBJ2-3	TGTGCCAGCAGCTTAGGACTAGCGGAACTTTTTAGCACAGATACGCAGTATTTT	CASSLGLAELFSTDTQYF
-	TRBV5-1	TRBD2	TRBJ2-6	TGCGCCAGCAGCCGGACTAGCGGGGGGCGATCCTCTGGGGCCAACGTCCTGACTTTC	CASSRTSGGRSSGANVLTF
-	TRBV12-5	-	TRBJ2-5	TGTGCTAGTGGTCCCACTTATGAGACCCAGTACTTC	CASGPTYETQYF
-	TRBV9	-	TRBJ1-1	TGTGCCAGCAGCGTAGAGGTCACAGCAAACACTGAAGCTTTCTTT	CASSVEVTANTEAFF
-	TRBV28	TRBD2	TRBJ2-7	TGTGCCACTGCGGGGGGAGCAGTCTACGAGCAGTACTTC	CATAGGAVYEQYF
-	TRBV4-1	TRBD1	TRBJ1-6	TGCGCCAGCAGCCAAACCGGGACAGGGTATAATTCACCCCTCCACTTT	CASSQTGTGYNSPLHF
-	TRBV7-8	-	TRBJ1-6	TGTGCCAGCACCGGCGACTCCGATTCACCCCTCCACTTT	CASTGDSDSPLHF
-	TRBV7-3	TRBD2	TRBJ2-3	TGTGCCAGCAGCGACGGCGGGAGGATCACAGATACGCAGTATTTT	CASSDGGRITDTQYF
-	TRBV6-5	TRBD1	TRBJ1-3	TGTGCCAGCACCACAGGGGCATCTGGAAACACCATATATTTT	CASTTGASGNTIYF
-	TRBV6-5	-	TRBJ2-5	TGTGCCAGCGGGGCTGAGACCCAGTACTTC	CASGAETQYF
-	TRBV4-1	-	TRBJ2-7	TGCGCCAGCAGCCTAACTTACAGTCCCTCCTACGAGCAGTACTTC	CASSLTYSPSYEQYF
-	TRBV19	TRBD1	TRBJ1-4	TGTGCCACTACACCGGGACAGGGGTCAACTAATGAAAAACTGTTTTTT	CATTPGQGSTNEKLFF